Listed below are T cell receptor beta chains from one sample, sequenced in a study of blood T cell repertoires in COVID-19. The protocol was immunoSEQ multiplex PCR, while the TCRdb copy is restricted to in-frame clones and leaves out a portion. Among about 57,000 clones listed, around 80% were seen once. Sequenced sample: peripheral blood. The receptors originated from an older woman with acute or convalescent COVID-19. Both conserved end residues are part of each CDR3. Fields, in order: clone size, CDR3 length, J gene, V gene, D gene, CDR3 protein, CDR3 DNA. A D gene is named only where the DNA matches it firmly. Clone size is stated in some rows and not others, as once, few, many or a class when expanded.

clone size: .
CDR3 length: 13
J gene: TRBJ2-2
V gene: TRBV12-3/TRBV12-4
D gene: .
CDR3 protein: CASRNINTGELFF
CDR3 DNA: TGTGCCAGCAGAAATATAAACACCGGGGAGCTGTTTTTT

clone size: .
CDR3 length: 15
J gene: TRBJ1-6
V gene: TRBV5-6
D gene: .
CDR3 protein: CASSLSNRDGSPLHF
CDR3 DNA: TGTGCCAGCAGCTTGTCTAACAGGGATGGGTCACCCCTCCACTTT

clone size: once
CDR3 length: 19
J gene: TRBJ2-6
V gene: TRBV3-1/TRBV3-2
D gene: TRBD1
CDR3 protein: CASSLSTGGATFGANVLTF
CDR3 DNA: TGTGCCAGCAGCTTGAGTACAGGGGGCGCGACGTTCGGGGCCAACGTCCTGACTTTC

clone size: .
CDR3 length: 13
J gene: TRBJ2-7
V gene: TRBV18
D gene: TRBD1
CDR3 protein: CAGAADRGGEQYF
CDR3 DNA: TGTGCCGGGGCTGCGGACAGGGGAGGCGAGCAGTACTTC

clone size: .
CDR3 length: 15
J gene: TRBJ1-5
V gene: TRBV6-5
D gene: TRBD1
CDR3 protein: CASSPGGQGYQPQHF
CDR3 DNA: TGTGCCAGCAGTCCAGGAGGACAGGGCTATCAGCCCCAGCATTTT

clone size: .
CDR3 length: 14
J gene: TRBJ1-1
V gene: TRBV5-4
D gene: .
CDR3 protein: CASSSLRVNTEAFF
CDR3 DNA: TGTGCCAGCAGCTCTCTTCGCGTGAACACTGAAGCTTTCTTT

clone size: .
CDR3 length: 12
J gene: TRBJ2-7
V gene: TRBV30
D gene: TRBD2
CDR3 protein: CALDRGAYEQYF
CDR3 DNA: TGTGCCCTGGATCGGGGGGCCTACGAGCAGTACTTC

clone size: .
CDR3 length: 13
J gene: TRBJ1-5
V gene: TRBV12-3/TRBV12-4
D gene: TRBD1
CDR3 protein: CASSRGLNQPQHF
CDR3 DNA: TGTGCCAGCAGCAGGGGGCTGAACCAGCCCCAGCATTTT

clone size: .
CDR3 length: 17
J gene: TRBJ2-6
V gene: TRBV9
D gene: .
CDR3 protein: CASSVFGGSSGANVLTF
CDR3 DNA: TGTGCCAGCAGCGTATTTGGAGGGAGCTCTGGGGCCAACGTCCTGACTTTC

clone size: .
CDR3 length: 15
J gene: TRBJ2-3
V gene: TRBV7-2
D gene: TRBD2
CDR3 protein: CASSSRAGGADTQYF
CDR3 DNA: TGTGCCAGCAGCTCCAGAGCGGGGGGCGCAGATACGCAGTATTTT

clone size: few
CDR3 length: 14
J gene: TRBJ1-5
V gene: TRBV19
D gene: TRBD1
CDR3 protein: CASTLDRGIQPQHF
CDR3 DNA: TGTGCCAGTACCCTGGACAGGGGAATTCAGCCCCAGCATTTT

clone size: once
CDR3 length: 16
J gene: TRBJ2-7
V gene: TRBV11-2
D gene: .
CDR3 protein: CASSSVVATTFYEQYF
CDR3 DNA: TGTGCCAGCAGCTCAGTCGTGGCAACCACCTTCTACGAGCAGTACTTC

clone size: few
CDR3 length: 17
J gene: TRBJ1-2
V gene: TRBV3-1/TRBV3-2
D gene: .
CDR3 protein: CASSQDRGWKGDYGYTF
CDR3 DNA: TGTGCCAGCAGCCAAGATAGGGGCTGGAAGGGTGACTATGGCTACACCTTC

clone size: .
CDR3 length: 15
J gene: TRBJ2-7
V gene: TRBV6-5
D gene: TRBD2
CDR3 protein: CASSRAAGDPYEQYF
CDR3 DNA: TGTGCCAGCAGTAGAGCAGCGGGGGATCCCTACGAGCAGTACTTC

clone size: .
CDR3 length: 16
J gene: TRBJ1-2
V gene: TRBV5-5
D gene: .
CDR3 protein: CASSLEGSPGLGGYTF
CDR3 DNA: TGTGCCAGCAGCTTGGAGGGGTCTCCGGGACTTGGAGGCTACACCTTC

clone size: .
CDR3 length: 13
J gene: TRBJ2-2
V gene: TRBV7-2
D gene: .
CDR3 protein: CASSLVTAGELFF
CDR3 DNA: TGTGCCAGCAGCTTAGTAACTGCCGGGGAGCTGTTTTTT

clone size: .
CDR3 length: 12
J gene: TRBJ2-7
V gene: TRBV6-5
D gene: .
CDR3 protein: CASIQGSYEQYF
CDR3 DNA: TGTGCCAGCATCCAGGGAAGCTACGAGCAGTACTTC